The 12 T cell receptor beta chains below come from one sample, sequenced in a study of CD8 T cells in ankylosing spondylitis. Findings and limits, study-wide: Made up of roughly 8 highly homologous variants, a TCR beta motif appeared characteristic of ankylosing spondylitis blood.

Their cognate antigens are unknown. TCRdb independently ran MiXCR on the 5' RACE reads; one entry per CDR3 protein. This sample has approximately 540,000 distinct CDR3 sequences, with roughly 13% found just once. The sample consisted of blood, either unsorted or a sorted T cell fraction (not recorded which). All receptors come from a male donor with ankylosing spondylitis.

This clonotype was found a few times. CDR3 amino acids: CASSDPGTGIYGYTF. In DNA, the CDR3 is TGTGCCAGCAGCGACCCCGGGACAGGGATCTATGGCTACACCTTC. The rearrangement uses TRBV3-1 and TRBJ1-2; 9 positions match TRBD1. The CDR3 spans 15 residues. Germline CDR1 and CDR2: LGHDT and YNNKEL (reference sequence). V shed 5 bases and J 4 bases; nucleotides not matched to a gene: 8.

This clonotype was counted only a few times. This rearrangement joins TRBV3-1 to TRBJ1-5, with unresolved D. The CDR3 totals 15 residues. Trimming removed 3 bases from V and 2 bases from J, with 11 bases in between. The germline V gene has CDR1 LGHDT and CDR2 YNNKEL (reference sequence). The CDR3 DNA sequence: TGTGCCAGCAGCCACGCCGGGAATGGCAATCAGCCCCAGCATTTT. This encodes CASSHAGNGNQPQHF.

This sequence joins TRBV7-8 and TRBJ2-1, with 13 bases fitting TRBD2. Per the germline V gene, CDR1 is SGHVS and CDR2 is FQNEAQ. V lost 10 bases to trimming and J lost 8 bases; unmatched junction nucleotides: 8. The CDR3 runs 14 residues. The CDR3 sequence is CAIGTSGVYDEQFF. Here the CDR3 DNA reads TGTGCCATTGGGACTAGCGGGGTCTATGATGAGCAGTTCTTC.

The CDR3 region is CASSLDGPRSNEQFF. The CDR3 DNA is TGTGCCAGCAGCTTAGATGGGCCGCGTAGCAATGAGCAGTTCTTC. The V gene is TRBV7-2, the J gene TRBJ2-1, with no clear D. V lost 1 base and J lost 6, with 13 bases in between. Germline values: CDR1 SGHTA, CDR2 FQGNSA. This CDR3 spans 15 amino acids. Full variable domain (rest looked up from reference TRBV7-2 and TRBJ2-1): GAGVSQSPSNKVTEKGKDVELRCDPISGHTALYWYRQSLGQGLEFLIYFQGNSAPDKSGLPSDRFSAERTGGSVSTLTIQRTQQEDSAVYLCASSLDGPRSNEQFFGPGTRLTVL.

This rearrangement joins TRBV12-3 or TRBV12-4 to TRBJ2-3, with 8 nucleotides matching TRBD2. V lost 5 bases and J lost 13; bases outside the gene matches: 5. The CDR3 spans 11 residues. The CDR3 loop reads CASSEETSEYF. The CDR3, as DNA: TGTGCCAGCAGTGAAGAGACTAGCGAGTATTTT.

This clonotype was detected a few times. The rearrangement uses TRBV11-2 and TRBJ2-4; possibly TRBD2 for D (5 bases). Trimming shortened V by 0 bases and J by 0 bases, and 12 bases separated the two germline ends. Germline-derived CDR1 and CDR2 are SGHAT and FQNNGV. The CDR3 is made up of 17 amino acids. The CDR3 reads CASSLDARRGAKNIQYF. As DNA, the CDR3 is TGTGCCAGCAGCTTAGACGCCCGCCGGGGAGCCAAAAACATTCAGTACTTC.

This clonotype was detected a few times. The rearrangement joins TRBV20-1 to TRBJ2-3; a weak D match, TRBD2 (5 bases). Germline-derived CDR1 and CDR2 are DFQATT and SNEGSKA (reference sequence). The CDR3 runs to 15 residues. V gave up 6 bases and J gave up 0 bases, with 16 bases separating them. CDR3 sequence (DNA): TGCAGTGCCGGAAAGGACTCCCCTAGCACAGATACGCAGTATTTT. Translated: CSAGKDSPSTDTQYF.

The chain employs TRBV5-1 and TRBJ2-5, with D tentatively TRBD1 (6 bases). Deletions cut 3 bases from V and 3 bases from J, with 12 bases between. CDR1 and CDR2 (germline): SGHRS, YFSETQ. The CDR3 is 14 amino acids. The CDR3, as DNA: TGCGCCAGCAGCTCCTGGGACAAAAAAGAGACCCAGTACTTC. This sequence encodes CASSSWDKKETQYF.

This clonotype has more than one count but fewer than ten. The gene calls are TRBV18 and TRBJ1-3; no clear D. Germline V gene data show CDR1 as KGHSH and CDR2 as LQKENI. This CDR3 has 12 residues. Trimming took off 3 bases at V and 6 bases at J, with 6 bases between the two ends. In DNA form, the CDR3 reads TGTGCCAGCTCACCCGATGAAAACACCATATATTTT. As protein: CASSPDENTIYF.

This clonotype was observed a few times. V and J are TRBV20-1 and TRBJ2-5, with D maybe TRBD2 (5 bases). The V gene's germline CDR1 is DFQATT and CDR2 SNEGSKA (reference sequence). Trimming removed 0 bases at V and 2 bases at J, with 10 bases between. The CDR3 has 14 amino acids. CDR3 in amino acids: CSARDKLDQETQYF. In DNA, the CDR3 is TGCAGTGCTAGAGATAAACTAGATCAAGAGACCCAGTACTTC.

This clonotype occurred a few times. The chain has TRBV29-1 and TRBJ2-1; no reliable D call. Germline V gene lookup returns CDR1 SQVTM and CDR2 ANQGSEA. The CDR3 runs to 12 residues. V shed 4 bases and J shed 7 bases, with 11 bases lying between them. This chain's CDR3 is CSVGDGPNEQFF. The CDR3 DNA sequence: TGCAGCGTTGGGGATGGGCCGAATGAGCAGTTCTTC.

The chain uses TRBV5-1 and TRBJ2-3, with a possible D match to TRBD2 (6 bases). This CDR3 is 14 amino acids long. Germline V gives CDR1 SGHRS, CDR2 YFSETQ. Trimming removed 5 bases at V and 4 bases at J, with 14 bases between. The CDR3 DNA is TGCGCCAGCAGTCGACTAGGTGTAGCAGATACGCAGTATTTT. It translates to CASSRLGVADTQYF. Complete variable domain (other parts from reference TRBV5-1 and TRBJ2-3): KAGVTQTPRYLIKTRGQQVTLSCSPISGHRSVSWYQQTPGQGLQFLFEYFSETQRNKGNFPGRFSGRQFSNSRSEMNVSTLELGDSALYLCASSRLGVADTQYFGPGTRLTVL.